One and the same sample provided the 28 T cell receptor beta chains below, sequenced in a study of shared clonotypes between healthy human individuals. CD45RO-negative cells were positively selected for CCR7, leaving out terminally differentiated effector memory CD45RA+ cells. Profiled with immunoSEQ multiplex PCR; TCRdb holds only in-frame clones, not every one. In the table there are some 2,000,000 clones, approximately 94% of which are singletons. Sequenced input: naive CD8+ T cells sorted from blood. These receptors were obtained from a man aged 18 to 29 in good health.

The chain joins TRBV27 to TRBJ2-1; 7 bases map to TRBD2. The CDR3 has 16 residues. The V and J ends lost 5 bases and 0 bases, in that order; junction bases with no gene match: 7. The germline V gene encodes CDR1 MNHEY and CDR2 SMNVEV (reference sequence). For the CDR3, the DNA is TGTGCCAGCAGTCGGCAAGCGGGGAGCTCCTACAATGAGCAGTTCTTC. Protein sequence: CASSRQAGSSYNEQFF.

DNA for the CDR3: TGTGCCAGCAGTTTTGAGCTACAGGGAGGTGGCAATCAGCCCCAGCATTTT. Translated: CASSFELQGGGNQPQHF. V usage is TRBV28 and J usage is TRBJ1-5; tentatively, D is TRBD1 (6 bases). The CDR3 has 17 residues. V lost 3 bases and J lost 2, with 17 bases in between. Germline CDR1 reads MDHEN; CDR2 reads SYDVKM.

Here the CDR3 reads CASTPTVETSRYEQYF. CDR3 coding DNA: TGTGCCAGCACCCCGACGGTAGAGACTAGCAGGTACGAGCAGTACTTC. The V call is TRBV5-6, the J call TRBJ2-7; 7 positions match TRBD2. V lost 6 bases to trimming and J lost 4 bases; unmatched junction nucleotides: 16. This CDR3 has 16 amino acids. CDR1 and CDR2 from the germline V gene are SGHDT and YYEEEE.

The gene calls are TRBV6-5 and TRBJ2-5, with D possibly called TRBD1 or TRBD2 (6 bases each). Per the germline V gene, CDR1 is MNHEY and CDR2 is SVGAGI. The CDR3 runs to 15 residues. Trimming cost V 7 bases and J 3 bases, with 18 bases left between them. CDR3 in DNA: TGTGCCAGCATCCCCGTATCGGGGGCCGAAGAGACCCAGTACTTC. As protein: CASIPVSGAEETQYF.

In the case of this clone: An end of the junction differs from the germline gene, which may be a read error. This sequence joins TRBV6-6 and TRBJ1-1; D is undetermined. CDR1 and CDR2 (germline): MNHNY, SVGAGI (reference sequence). The CDR3 contains 12 residues. CDR3 sequence (DNA): TGTGCCAGCAGCTACTTGGCGCCTGAAGCTTTCTTT. Translating gives CASSYLAPEAFF.

The table lists this clone with a few counts. V usage is TRBV7-3 and J usage is TRBJ1-1; D is unresolved. CDR1 is SGHTA and CDR2 is FQGTGA in the germline V gene. This CDR3 contains 14 residues. V lost 1 base and J lost 4, with 10 bases in between. The CDR3 sequence: CASSLSGGITEAFF. The CDR3 DNA reads TGTGCCAGCAGCTTAAGCGGCGGGATCACTGAAGCTTTCTTT.

This CDR3 reads CASTSIKADTGELFF. The CDR3 bases are TGTGCCAGCACCTCCATAAAGGCTGACACCGGGGAGCTGTTTTTT. The rearrangement links TRBV11-2 to TRBJ2-2; D remains unclear. V gave up 7 bases and J gave up 3 bases, with 15 bases separating them. This CDR3 has 15 amino acids. The V gene's germline CDR1 is SGHAT and CDR2 FQNNGV.

The genes are TRBV30 and TRBJ1-1, with 7 bases matching TRBD1. V trimming: 5 bases; J trimming: 6 bases; junction bases outside the gene matches: 3. The germline V gene has CDR1 GTSNPN and CDR2 SVGIG (reference sequence). The CDR3 extends over 11 amino acids. Written as DNA, the CDR3 is TGTGCCTGGGCCACAGGGGCTGAAGCTTTCTTT. Amino acid sequence: CAWATGAEAFF.

J is TRBJ2-7 and V is TRBV11-2; a weak D match, TRBD2 (6 bases). This CDR3 contains 14 residues. V was shortened by 7 bases and J by 6 bases, with 19 bases between the two germline ends. Per the germline V gene, CDR1 is SGHAT and CDR2 is FQNNGV. The CDR3 DNA reads TGTGCCAGCAACTCCGACGGGACTCCCGCCGAGCAGTACTTC. Its protein is CASNSDGTPAEQYF.

The V call is TRBV27, the J call TRBJ2-3; 7 bases match TRBD1. Germline trimming cut 7 bases from V and 0 bases from J; bases unmatched to any gene: 7. This CDR3 has 15 amino acids. Germline V lookup: CDR1 MNHEY, CDR2 SMNVEV (reference sequence). This CDR3 is CASIDRDRSTDTQYF. In DNA form, the CDR3 reads TGTGCCAGCATTGACCGGGACAGAAGCACAGATACGCAGTATTTT.

The chain links TRBV6-1 to TRBJ2-3, with 10 positions matching TRBD2. With 3 bases clipped from V and 2 bases from J, the junction kept 2 bases outside the gene matches. Per germline, CDR1 MNHNS and CDR2 SASEGT. The CDR3 has 15 amino acids. The CDR3 DNA reads as TGTGCCAGCAGTGACCTAGCGGGGGACACAGATACGCAGTATTTT. Translation: CASSDLAGDTDTQYF.

The gene calls are TRBV5-8 and TRBJ2-7; tentative D call: TRBD2 (5 bases). Trimming took off 0 bases at V and 3 bases at J, with 19 bases between the two ends. The CDR3 spans 17 residues. Germline values: CDR1 SGHTS, CDR2 YDEGEE. CDR3 amino acids: CASSLATLIGVGYEQYF. The CDR3 DNA reads TGTGCCAGCAGCTTGGCGACTCTCATCGGGGTCGGCTACGAGCAGTACTTC.

V is TRBV19 and J is TRBJ1-4, with D perhaps TRBD1 (5 bases). The CDR3 is 17 residues long. V lost 5 bases and J lost 0, with 16 bases in between. The germline V gene encodes CDR1 LNHDA and CDR2 SQIVND (reference sequence). CDR3 sequence reads: CASSHWAGTTTNEKLFF. The CDR3 DNA sequence: TGTGCCAGTAGTCATTGGGCAGGGACCACAACTAATGAAAAACTGTTTTTT.

The gene calls are TRBV4-1 and TRBJ2-2, with D perhaps assigned TRBD1 or TRBD2 (5 bases each). Germline V gives CDR1 MGHRA, CDR2 YSYEKL. The V end was cut by 0 bases, the J end by 4 bases, with 12 bases between. The CDR3 sequence is 16 residues long. The CDR3 loop reads CASSQDTGLPTGELFF. In nucleotides, the CDR3 is TGCGCCAGCAGCCAAGATACGGGGCTCCCCACCGGGGAGCTGTTTTTT.

The chain couples TRBV7-9 to TRBJ2-1; possible D gene TRBD2, 5 bases. CDR3 length: 15 amino acids. The germline V and J ends were trimmed by 3 bases and 3 bases, with 12 bases remaining between them. Germline CDR1 SEHNR, CDR2 FQNEAQ (reference sequence). CDR3 coding DNA: TGTGCCAGCAGCTTCCCCTCGGACTTCTACAATGAGCAGTTCTTC. Its protein product is CASSFPSDFYNEQFF.

This sequence joins TRBV4-1 and TRBJ1-4; D call uncertain. The CDR3 has 19 amino acids. Germline V CDR1 and CDR2: MGHRA, YSYEKL. V was pared by 5 bases and J by 0 bases, with 22 bases between. CDR3 protein: CASSDFSWHNLATNEKLFF. The CDR3 bases are TGCGCCAGCAGCGACTTTTCGTGGCACAATCTTGCAACTAATGAAAAACTGTTTTTT.

In its sample, this clone was seen once. The chain recombines TRBV13 with TRBJ2-1; 9 positions agree with TRBD2. Per the germline V gene, CDR1 is PRHDT and CDR2 is FYEKMQ (reference sequence). CDR3 size: 14 residues. The V segment lost 5 bases and the J segment 6 bases; nucleotides outside the gene matches: 5. In DNA form, the CDR3 reads TGTGCCAGCAGCAACAGCGGGGGGATCAATGAGCAGTTCTTC. It codes for CASSNSGGINEQFF.

The CDR3 coding sequence is TGTGCCAGCAGTTCAATCTTGGGACGGGGCACTGAAGCTTTCTTT. The encoded protein is CASSSILGRGTEAFF. This chain uses TRBV6-5 with TRBJ1-1, with D perhaps matching TRBD1 (5 bases). The germline gives CDR1 MNHEY, CDR2 SVGAGI. This CDR3 has 15 residues. V lost 4 bases and J 4 bases, leaving 16 bases between the germline ends.

The chain couples TRBV19 to TRBJ2-5, with D perhaps matching TRBD1 or TRBD2 (6 bases each). Between the trimmed V and J ends, which lost 5 bases and 6 bases, there was a span of 13 bases. The CDR3 covers 13 residues. Germline V lookup: CDR1 LNHDA, CDR2 SQIVND (reference sequence). The chain's CDR3 is CASSRQGRKTQYF. CDR3 DNA sequence: TGTGCCAGTAGTCGGCAGGGGAGGAAGACCCAGTACTTC.

The J gene is TRBJ2-3, the V gene TRBV10-3; no reliable D call. Germline V lookup: CDR1 ENHRY, CDR2 SYGVKD. Trimming shortened V by 2 bases and J by 0 bases, and 9 bases separated the two germline ends. This CDR3 is built from 15 residues. The CDR3 reads CAISEAHTSTDTQYF. The CDR3 DNA sequence: TGTGCCATCAGTGAGGCGCATACTAGCACAGATACGCAGTATTTT.

This chain connects TRBV6-6 to TRBJ1-3; no reliable D call. Germline values: CDR1 MNHNY, CDR2 SVGAGI (reference sequence). The V gene lost 1 base and the J gene lost 0 bases, with 10 bases spanning the gap. CDR3 length: 16 amino acids. The DNA of the CDR3 is TGTGCCAGCAGTTACTGGCCGATGAGCTCTGGAAACACCATATATTTT. It translates to CASSYWPMSSGNTIYF.

This chain joins TRBV20-1 and TRBJ1-1, with D unresolved. The germline V gene has CDR1 DFQATT and CDR2 SNEGSKA (reference sequence). The V gene lost 3 bases and the J gene lost 11 bases, with 13 bases spanning the gap. The CDR3 consists of 11 residues. This chain's CDR3 is CSARLTHGAFF. The CDR3 DNA reads as TGCAGTGCTAGGTTGACACATGGGGCTTTCTTT.

V gene TRBV28 combines with J gene TRBJ2-5; D unresolved. From germline, CDR1 is MDHEN and CDR2 SYDVKM. There are 15 residues in the CDR3. V was pared by 2 bases and J by 0 bases, with 10 bases between. In nucleotides, the CDR3 is TGTGCCAGCAGTTTAGGAGACGATAACCAAGAGACCCAGTACTTC. Translated, it gives CASSLGDDNQETQYF.

The J gene is TRBJ1-1, the V gene TRBV10-3; a possible D gene is TRBD1 (6 bases). CDR1 is ENHRY and CDR2 is SYGVKD in the germline V gene. Trimming took 2 bases from V and 5 from J, leaving 12 bases between them. The CDR3 is 14 amino acids. The CDR3 region is CAISETGLLTEAFF. The CDR3 nucleotides read TGTGCCATCAGTGAGACAGGGCTCCTTACTGAAGCTTTCTTT.

As regards this clone: Other nucleotide sequences from this sample produce the same CDR3. The CDR3 protein is CASSYVGAGETQYF. CDR3 nucleotide sequence: TGTGCCAGCAGTTATGTAGGGGCCGGAGAGACCCAGTACTTC. This sequence joins TRBV6-5 and TRBJ2-5, with D tentatively TRBD1 (5 bases). CDR1 is MNHEY, CDR2 SVGAGI, per germline. V gave up 3 bases and J gave up 4 bases, with 12 bases separating them. This CDR3 comprises 14 residues.

The chain links TRBV11-2 to TRBJ2-7, with 9 bases lining up with TRBD1. The CDR3 extends over 13 amino acids. Looked up from germline, CDR1 is SGHAT and CDR2 is FQNNGV. V shed 5 bases and J 6 bases; nucleotides not matched to a gene: 5. The chain's CDR3 is CASSAGQGSEQYF. In DNA, the CDR3 is TGTGCCAGCAGCGCCGGACAGGGGAGCGAGCAGTACTTC.

The chain joins TRBV28 to TRBJ1-5; 9 bases map to TRBD1. Germline assignment: CDR1 MDHEN and CDR2 SYDVKM. The CDR3 loop spans 20 amino acids. V was clipped by 6 bases and J by 8 bases; unmatched bases: 26. CDR3 sequence: CASSTNRIISPGQGFEPQHF. CDR3 bases: TGTGCCAGCAGCACCAATCGAATAATAAGTCCGGGACAGGGCTTTGAGCCCCAGCATTTT.

About this clone itself: The identical CDR3 is also encoded by other nucleotide sequences in the sample. The CDR3 spells CASSVGLAGGETQYF. CDR3 coding DNA: TGTGCCAGCAGCGTAGGACTAGCGGGGGGAGAGACCCAGTACTTC. The chain carries TRBV9 and TRBJ2-5; 13 bases agree with TRBD2. V lost 0 bases to trimming and J lost 4 bases; unmatched junction nucleotides: 0. In germline, CDR1 is SGDLS, CDR2 YYNGEE. This CDR3 has 15 residues.